This is a list of T cell receptor beta chains from one sample in a study of T cells expressing NK-cell markers. TCRdb processed the 5' RACE reads again and assigns one entry to each CDR3 protein, with no DNA. In total, the table holds approximately 460,000 distinct CDR3 sequences. Material for sequencing was blood T cells: a sorted CD56 or NKG2C T cell subset, CD4+ or CD8+ T cells, or bulk PBMC T cells (not recorded which). The origin of the receptors is a woman between 18 and 75 years old in good health. Each CDR3 is given with its conserved first and last residue.

j_call v_call cdr3_aa
TRBJ2-2 TRBV3-1 CASGQGGELFF
TRBJ2-7 TRBV10-3 CAISESGQGYEQYF
TRBJ2-5 TRBV5-1 CASSQDGAGTQYF
TRBJ2-1 TRBV21-1 CASSKARTNNNEQFF
TRBJ2-1 TRBV29-1 CSVDRGIGYNEQFF
TRBJ2-1 TRBV7-3 CASSDMVDEQFF
TRBJ2-1 TRBV5-4 CASSASTGTRAYNEQFF
TRBJ2-5 TRBV7-2 CASSFWGVVTQYF
TRBJ1-1 TRBV12-3/TRBV12-4 CASSLYREWNTEAFF
TRBJ2-3 TRBV4-3 CASSQSGQATDTQYF
TRBJ2-2 TRBV19 CASTPGGRVAGELFF
TRBJ1-1 TRBV12-3/TRBV12-4 CASSIGGAGWQAFF
TRBJ2-3 TRBV7-3 CASSLSGPGSDTQYF
TRBJ2-4 TRBV19 CASTNGDIQYF
TRBJ2-1 TRBV6-2/TRBV6-3 CASSRGGRSYNEQFF
TRBJ2-1 TRBV9 CASSAVTSLNEQFF
TRBJ1-5 TRBV15 CATSTSWSNQPQHF
TRBJ2-3 TRBV28 CASGRDLTDTQYF
TRBJ2-2 TRBV6-1 CASSEALRNTGELFF
TRBJ1-3 TRBV6-2/TRBV6-3 CASSPTSKVGTNTIYF
TRBJ2-7 TRBV29-1 CSVRPGLGREQYF
TRBJ2-1 TRBV7-9 CASSFDGLAGGNNEQFF
TRBJ1-3 TRBV18 CASSPLQGTISGNTIYF
TRBJ1-4 TRBV20-1 CSARSSTGAKLFF
TRBJ1-1 TRBV28 CASKGSRRTEAFF
TRBJ2-5 TRBV7-3 CASSPSGVKETQYF
TRBJ1-6 TRBV5-1 CASSFMGVGSPLHF
TRBJ2-7 TRBV19 CASSIEPRYEQYF
TRBJ2-7 TRBV25-1 CASSNPQTGLMEQYF
TRBJ2-4 TRBV3-1 CASSQVPGTKNIQYF
TRBJ2-4 TRBV29-1 CSVASGKNIQYF
TRBJ2-5 TRBV5-1 CASSLAGTSALGLEETQYF
TRBJ2-1 TRBV2 CARPNSGHSYNEQFF
TRBJ2-3 TRBV12-3/TRBV12-4 CASRQREVADTQYF
TRBJ2-5 TRBV5-4 CASSPGLGQETQYF
TRBJ2-7 TRBV4-3 CASSQGTGDYEQYF
TRBJ2-3 TRBV6-5 CASSYPSGSTDTQYF
TRBJ1-2 TRBV6-1 CASSPPPGQGYGYTF
TRBJ2-1 TRBV19 CASSQDSALGGASYNEQFF
TRBJ2-2 TRBV5-1 CASRASGGNTGELFF
TRBJ2-1 TRBV5-1 CASSLGRVNEQFF
TRBJ2-1 TRBV10-3 CAISTTFTSGGPGWQFF
TRBJ2-7 TRBV27 CASSLFGTAYEQYF
TRBJ1-6 TRBV6-5 CASSYGVQNSPLHF
TRBJ2-2 TRBV5-1 CASRVSTGTGELFF
TRBJ2-1 TRBV27 CASSPGRNEQFF
TRBJ2-3 TRBV7-7 CASSPGGGKNTDTQYF
TRBJ2-1 TRBV29-1 CSVARRGDEQFF
TRBJ2-3 TRBV7-2 CASSYRDGTDTQYF
TRBJ2-1 TRBV7-2 CASSLVQDRNEQFF
TRBJ2-1 TRBV20-1 CSATGAASGALEQFF
TRBJ2-1 TRBV6-5 CASSYGIPRYNEQFF
TRBJ1-2 TRBV4-1 CASSQPGTGLSNYGYTF